This entry lists 23 T cell receptor beta chains sequenced from one sample in a study of spatial heterogeneity in lung cancer. TCRdb itself ran the 5' RACE reads through MiXCR, one entry per CDR3 protein. Of fewer than 6,500 distinct CDR3 sequences listed, 9.5% to 15% are singletons. Time point given: sample taken at primary tumor resection. Whole RNA came from tumor, nontumor lung or frozen PBMC and was sequenced without being sorted. The sample in question was normal lung tissue next to the tumor, obtained at surgery. The receptors were gathered from a male donor with early-stage non-small cell lung cancer.

This clonotype ranks as medium-sized. The J gene is TRBJ1-1, the V gene TRBV27; D is uncertain. V dropped 5 bases and J dropped 3 bases, with 13 bases sitting between them. This CDR3 is 14 amino acids long. Per germline, CDR1 MNHEY and CDR2 SMNVEV (reference sequence). CDR3: CASSPYLRDTEAFF. CDR3 sequence (DNA): TGTGCCAGCAGTCCGTATCTACGGGACACTGAAGCTTTCTTT.

This clonotype is termed medium-sized (0.01 to 0.1%). The CDR3 coding sequence is TGTGCCAGCAGCTTAAGGATGTACAATGAGCAGTTCTTC. Protein sequence: CASSLRMYNEQFF. V gene TRBV5-4 combines with J gene TRBJ2-1; D is uncertain. The CDR3 has 13 amino acids. Trimming cost V 2 bases and J 4 bases, with 7 bases left between them. Germline values: CDR1 SGHNT, CDR2 YYREEE (reference sequence).

V gene TRBV27 combines with J gene TRBJ1-6; perhaps TRBD1 as D (5 bases). CDR1 is MNHEY and CDR2 is SMNVEV in the germline V gene (reference sequence). This CDR3 comprises 15 residues. With 4 bases removed from V and 7 bases from J, the gap between germline ends came to 14 bases. CDR3 in amino acids: CASSSWDGINSPLHF. The CDR3 DNA reads TGTGCCAGCAGTTCTTGGGACGGCATAAATTCACCCCTCCACTTT.

The chain links TRBV2 to TRBJ1-1; D is possibly TRBD1 (5 bases). This CDR3 is 13 amino acids long. In germline, CDR1 is SNHLY, CDR2 FYNNEI. V shed 6 bases and J shed 1 base, with 9 bases lying between them. The chain's CDR3 is CASSDRKNTEAFF. The DNA for the CDR3 is TGTGCCAGCAGCGACAGAAAGAACACTGAAGCTTTCTTT.

Ten or more counts support this clonotype. The CDR3 sequence: CASSQQGQGSLADTQYF. The CDR3 nucleotides read TGTGCCAGCAGCCAGCAGGGACAGGGCTCTCTCGCAGATACGCAGTATTTT. V gene TRBV7-2 combines with J gene TRBJ2-3; 9 nucleotides agree with TRBD1. The CDR3 totals 17 residues. Germline V gene data show CDR1 as SGHTA and CDR2 as FQGNSA. The V and J ends lost 5 bases and 4 bases, in that order; junction bases with no gene match: 13. Full variable domain (outside the CDR3, taken from reference TRBV7-2 and TRBJ2-3): GAGVSQSPSNKVTEKGKDVELRCDPISGHTALYWYRQSLGQGLEFLIYFQGNSAPDKSGLPSDRFSAERTGGSVSTLTIQRTQQEDSAVYLCASSQQGQGSLADTQYFGPGTRLTVL.

The chain combines TRBV28 with TRBJ2-7, with D unresolved. The V gene's germline CDR1 is MDHEN and CDR2 SYDVKM. Deletions cut 8 bases from V and 3 bases from J, with 11 bases between. The CDR3 is 12 amino acids. The DNA of the CDR3 is TGTGCCAGCTCGACACGGTACTACGAGCAGTACTTC. Encoded protein: CASSTRYYEQYF.

By frequency in the sample, this clonotype is medium-sized. J is TRBJ2-1 and V is TRBV30, with 10 bases identical to TRBD2. Trimming cost V 1 base and J 4 bases; bases outside gene matches: 7. The germline V gene encodes CDR1 GTSNPN and CDR2 SVGIG (reference sequence). This CDR3 comprises 16 residues. The CDR3 region has the DNA TGTGCCTGGAGTGCCCTAGCGGGAGTGGGTTACAATGAGCAGTTCTTC. Its translation is CAWSALAGVGYNEQFF.

The CDR3 is CSARRSGTGIYEQYF. In nucleotides, the CDR3 is TGCAGTGCTAGGCGCTCCGGGACAGGGATTTACGAGCAGTACTTC. The chain employs TRBV20-1 and TRBJ2-7, with 9 positions matching TRBD1. Germline CDR1 is DFQATT and CDR2 is SNEGSKA (reference sequence). With 3 bases clipped from V and 4 bases from J, the junction kept 10 bases outside the gene matches. This CDR3 has 15 amino acids.

By share of the sample, this clonotype is medium-sized. The chain joins TRBV20-1 to TRBJ2-3; D may be TRBD1 (6 bases). The ends were cut back, 3 bases at V and 0 bases at J, with 10 bases in the middle. The CDR3 covers 14 residues. Germline assignment: CDR1 DFQATT and CDR2 SNEGSKA (reference sequence). The CDR3 DNA reads as TGCAGTGCTAGGTGGACAGACAGCACAGATACGCAGTATTTT. Its protein product is CSARWTDSTDTQYF.

The V call is TRBV6-5, the J call TRBJ2-3; perhaps TRBD1 as D (6 bases). The CDR3 contains 16 residues. The V end was cut by 0 bases, the J end by 8 bases, with 18 bases between. Germline values: CDR1 MNHEY, CDR2 SVGAGI. The CDR3 protein is CASSYSTGTQGSTQYF. CDR3 coding DNA: TGTGCCAGCAGTTACTCCACCGGGACCCAGGGGAGTACGCAGTATTTT.

This clonotype came up many times. V usage is TRBV6-2 or TRBV6-3 and J usage is TRBJ1-5, with D possibly being TRBD1 (5 bases). V was cut by 2 bases and J by 6 bases, with 14 bases left in between. Germline V gene sequence: CDR1 MNHEY, CDR2 SVGEGT. The CDR3 is 15 residues long. The CDR3 sequence: CASSYGWDVGQPQHF. The CDR3 region has the DNA TGTGCCAGCAGTTACGGATGGGACGTCGGTCAGCCCCAGCATTTT.

The CDR3 sequence: CASSFRPSAADTQYF. DNA for the CDR3: TGTGCCAGCAGCTTTCGTCCGTCGGCAGCAGATACGCAGTATTTT. The gene calls are TRBV7-2 and TRBJ2-3; D unclear. V shed 3 bases and J shed 4 bases, with 14 bases lying between them. This CDR3 contains 15 residues. CDR1 and CDR2 (germline): SGHTA, FQGNSA. Complete variable domain (other parts from reference TRBV7-2 and TRBJ2-3): GAGVSQSPSNKVTEKGKDVELRCDPISGHTALYWYRQSLGQGLEFLIYFQGNSAPDKSGLPSDRFSAERTGGSVSTLTIQRTQQEDSAVYLCASSFRPSAADTQYFGPGTRLTVL.

The J gene is TRBJ2-3, the V gene TRBV29-1; possible D gene TRBD2, 6 bases. V dropped 7 bases and J dropped 3 bases, with 17 bases sitting between them. CDR3 size: 14 residues. The germline V gene has CDR1 SQVTM and CDR2 ANQGSEA. The CDR3 region has the DNA TGCAGCGCCCCTCGCGGGGTGAGGACAGATACGCAGTATTTT. As protein: CSAPRGVRTDTQYF.

In its sample, this clonotype is medium-sized. CDR3 residues: CASSLVTLNSGKEANSYNEQFF. The CDR3 DNA reads as TGTGCCAGCAGCTTAGTCACCCTTAACAGCGGGAAAGAGGCTAACTCCTACAATGAGCAGTTCTTC. The chain links TRBV7-2 to TRBJ2-1; TRBD2 agrees at 7 bases. The V gene's germline CDR1 is SGHTA and CDR2 FQGNSA. J gave up 0 bases and V 1 base, and 21 bases lay outside the gene matches. The CDR3 sequence is 22 residues long.

This clonotype has a count of ten or more. The chain carries TRBV20-1 and TRBJ2-6, with 8 bases lining up with TRBD1. The V gene end was trimmed by 3 bases and the J gene end by 2 bases; junction bases not matched to a gene: 9. Germline CDR1 DFQATT, CDR2 SNEGSKA (reference sequence). The CDR3 is 17 amino acids. The CDR3 loop is CSASAGQGGTGANVLTF. The CDR3 DNA follows: TGCAGTGCTAGTGCCGGACAGGGCGGAACTGGGGCCAACGTCCTGACTTTC.

This clonotype was seen many times. This chain links TRBV3-1 with TRBJ2-1; D is unclear. The germline V and J ends were trimmed by 1 base and 1 base, with 11 bases remaining between them. The CDR3 runs 16 residues. Germline lookup yields CDR1 LGHDT and CDR2 YNNKEL (reference sequence). CDR3 protein: CASSQATGGSYNEQFF. The CDR3 coding sequence is TGTGCCAGCAGCCAAGCGACGGGTGGGTCCTACAATGAGCAGTTCTTC.

This clonotype ranks as medium-sized (0.01 to 0.1%). The genes are TRBV10-3 and TRBJ1-2, with TRBD1 identical over 7 bases. This CDR3 contains 11 residues. Germline V gene data show CDR1 as ENHRY and CDR2 as SYGVKD. J gave up 6 bases and V 8 bases, and 3 bases lay outside the gene matches. The CDR3 DNA is TGTGCCATCGGAGACAGGGATGGCTACACCTTC. As protein: CAIGDRDGYTF.

This clonotype occurred a few times. The genes are TRBV7-2 and TRBJ1-2, with TRBD1 matching over 9 bases. CDR3 length: 14 amino acids. V trimming: 5 bases; J trimming: 8 bases; junction bases outside the gene matches: 9. Germline V CDR1 and CDR2: SGHTA, FQGNSA. The DNA of the CDR3 is TGTGCCAGCAGCACCCAGACAGGGGGAGGAGGCTACACCTTC. Protein: CASSTQTGGGGYTF.

This clonotype is termed medium-sized. V is TRBV14 and J is TRBJ2-6; D gene ambiguous. The ends were cut back, 4 bases at V and 0 bases at J, with 7 bases in the middle. The length of the CDR3 is 15 residues. Germline V gene sequence: CDR1 SGHDN, CDR2 FVKESK. The CDR3, as DNA: TGTGCCAGCAGCCCTACGGGCTCTGGGGCCAACGTCCTGACTTTC. Translated, it gives CASSPTGSGANVLTF.

This clonotype came up many times. The chain recombines TRBV7-8 with TRBJ2-3; no firm D call. The length of the CDR3 is 12 residues. Deletions cut 5 bases from V and 0 bases from J, with 3 bases between. Looked up from germline, CDR1 is SGHVS and CDR2 is FQNEAQ. CDR3 nucleotides: TGTGCCAGCAGCAAAAGCACAGATACGCAGTATTTT. Residues: CASSKSTDTQYF.

This clonotype is labeled as medium-sized. The V and J genes are TRBV6-5 and TRBJ2-7; 7 bases are a match to TRBD2. After removal of 5 bases from V and 2 bases from J, the junction contained 3 bases not matched to a gene. The CDR3 extends over 13 amino acids. Germline-derived CDR1 and CDR2 are MNHEY and SVGAGI. Here the CDR3 reads CASSPGTTYEQYF. CDR3 nucleotide sequence: TGTGCCAGCAGTCCCGGGACTACCTACGAGCAGTACTTC.

This clonotype was counted many times. The chain combines TRBV10-2 with TRBJ1-5, with D uncertain. CDR1 and CDR2 from the germline V gene are WSHSY and SAAADI. The CDR3 spans 13 residues. The V and J ends lost 9 bases and 3 bases respectively, with 12 bases between them. CDR3 DNA: TGCGCCAGTAGTCAGGAGTCCAATCAGCCCCAGCATTTT. It specifies CASSQESNQPQHF.

This clonotype appeared many times. J is TRBJ2-6 and V is TRBV20-1; the D gene is possibly TRBD2 (6 bases). Germline V gene data show CDR1 as DFQATT and CDR2 as SNEGSKA (reference sequence). The CDR3 has 15 amino acids. V shed 4 bases and J shed 0 bases, with 10 bases lying between them. The CDR3 reads CSAIGGSSGANVLTF. The CDR3 nucleotides are TGCAGTGCTATCGGGGGTAGCTCTGGGGCCAACGTCCTGACTTTC.